This T cell receptor (beta chain) was captured by sequencing in a study of shared clonotypes between healthy human individuals. The overall study: CD4 naive and memory got three plates each, CD8 naive two, CD8 memory one. General study points: Against clonotypes common to all four donors, non-shared ones had lower generation probabilities. The expectation was that sequencing depth would affect clonotype sharing among donors. Exclusively blood specimens were collected; tissue repertoires likely differ.

A remark on this clone: The antigen is not known.

This CDR3 has 12 residues. V shed 11 bases and J 6 bases; nucleotides not matched to a gene: 7. Germline V gene data show CDR1 as ENHRY and CDR2 as SYGVKD. Clones were sequenced by immunoSEQ multiplex PCR, and TCRdb holds only the in-frame ones, with some missing. Found here are about 1 million clones, roughly 75% of them singletons; the top ten hold about 1.5%. This clonotype was sampled from a man aged 18 to 30 in good health. The chain joins TRBV10-3 to TRBJ2-1; 7 nucleotides agree with TRBD2. The specimen was memory CD4+ T cells sorted from blood. Subset indicated: CD45RA-negative fraction. The CDR3 is CASRGGGNEQFF. CDR3 sequence (DNA): TGTGCCTCCCGTGGGGGGGGCAATGAGCAGTTCTTC.